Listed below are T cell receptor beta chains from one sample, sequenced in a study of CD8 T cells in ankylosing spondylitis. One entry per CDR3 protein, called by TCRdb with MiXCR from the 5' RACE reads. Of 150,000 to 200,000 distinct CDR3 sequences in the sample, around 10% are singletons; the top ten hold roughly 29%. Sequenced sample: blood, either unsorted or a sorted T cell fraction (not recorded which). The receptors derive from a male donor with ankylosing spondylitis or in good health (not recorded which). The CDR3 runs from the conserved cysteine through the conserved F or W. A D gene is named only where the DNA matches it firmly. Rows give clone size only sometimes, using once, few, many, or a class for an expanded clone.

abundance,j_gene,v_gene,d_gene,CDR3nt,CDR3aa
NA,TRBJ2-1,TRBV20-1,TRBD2,TGCAGTGCTTACCCCGACACTAGCGGGGCTTACAATGAGCAGTTCTTC,CSAYPDTSGAYNEQFF
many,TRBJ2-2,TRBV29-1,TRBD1,TGCAGCGTTGTCAGACAGGGGAGATCCACCGGGGAGCTGTTTTTT,CSVVRQGRSTGELFF
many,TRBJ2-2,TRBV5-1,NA,TGCGCCAGCGGGAGCGGGAACACCGGGGAGCTGTTTTTT,CASGSGNTGELFF
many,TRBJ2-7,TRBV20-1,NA,TGCAGTGCTAGGGGGGGAGCCTTCGGGCAGGGGGTAGACGAGCAGTACTTC,CSARGGAFGQGVDEQYF
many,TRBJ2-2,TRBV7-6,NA,TGTGCCAGCAGCTTAGAGGGGGGAACGAACACCGGGGAGCTGTTTTTT,CASSLEGGTNTGELFF
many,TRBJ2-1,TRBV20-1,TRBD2,TGCAGTGCTGCCCCCCAGCGGGGGCTATTCAATGAGCAGTTCTTC,CSAAPQRGLFNEQFF
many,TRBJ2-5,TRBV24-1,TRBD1,TGTGCCACCAGTGAAACAGGGGATTCGACCCAGTACTTC,CATSETGDSTQYF
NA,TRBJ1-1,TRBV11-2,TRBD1,TGTGCCAGCAGTCCACCGATTCGACAGGGACTCTTGAACACTGAAGCTTTCTTT,CASSPPIRQGLLNTEAFF
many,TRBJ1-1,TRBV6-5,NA,TGTGCCAGCAGTTACTCGAGAGAAAGCACTGAAGCTTTCTTT,CASSYSRESTEAFF
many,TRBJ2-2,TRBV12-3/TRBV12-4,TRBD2,TGTGCCAGCACCCCCGGGCTAGCGGGGGGGTCGAACACCGGGGAGCTGTTTTTT,CASTPGLAGGSNTGELFF
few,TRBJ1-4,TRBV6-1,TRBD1,TGTGCCAGCAGCTCGGGACAGGGGAAGTTTGGTGAAAAACTGTTTTTT,CASSSGQGKFGEKLFF
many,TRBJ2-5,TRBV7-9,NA,TGTGCCAGCAGCACAACAGTAGACGAGACCCAGTACTTC,CASSTTVDETQYF
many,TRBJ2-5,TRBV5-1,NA,TGCGCCAGCAGCTTGGCCGGGGGGACCCAGTACTTC,CASSLAGGTQYF
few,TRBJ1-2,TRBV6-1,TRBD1,TGTGCCAGCAGTCCCACATGGCAGGGGGGGGATGGCTACACCTTC,CASSPTWQGGDGYTF
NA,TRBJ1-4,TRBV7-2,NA,TGTGCCAGCAGCTTCCCGCCAGGGATGAAGGAAAAACTGTTTTTT,CASSFPPGMKEKLFF
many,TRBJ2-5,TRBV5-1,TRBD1,TGCGCCAGCAGCTTCTGGACACAGGGGGCGGGTGAGACCCAGTACTTC,CASSFWTQGAGETQYF
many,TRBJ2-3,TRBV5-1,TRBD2,TGCGCCAGCAGCACGGGACTACGGATGGATACGCAGTATTTT,CASSTGLRMDTQYF
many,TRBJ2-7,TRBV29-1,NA,TGCAGCGTTGGGTTGGGCGAGCAGTACTTC,CSVGLGEQYF
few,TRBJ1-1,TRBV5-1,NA,TGCGCCAACAGGATAAATCCGAACACTGAAGCTTTCTTT,CANRINPNTEAFF
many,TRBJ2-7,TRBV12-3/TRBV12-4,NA,TGTGCCAGCAGTCGGGACCAAACCTACGAGCAGTACTTC,CASSRDQTYEQYF
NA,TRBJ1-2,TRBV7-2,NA,TGTGCCAGCAGCTTATCGGGTCTCGGATACGATGGCTACACCTTC,CASSLSGLGYDGYTF
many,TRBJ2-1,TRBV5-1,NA,TGCGCCAGCACCCCCGGCCAACTTACGGACCATGAGCAGTTCTTC,CASTPGQLTDHEQFF
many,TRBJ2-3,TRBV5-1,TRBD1,TGCGCCAGCAGCTTAACAGGGGGCAGCACAGATACGCAGTATTTT,CASSLTGGSTDTQYF
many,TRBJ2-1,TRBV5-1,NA,TGCGCCAGCAGCCCGCAACAGTACAATGAGCAGTTCTTC,CASSPQQYNEQFF
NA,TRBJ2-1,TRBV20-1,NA,TGCAGTGCTAATAGGCCGGATTGGGAGCCAGGTTTACGAAATGAGCAGTTCTTC,CSANRPDWEPGLRNEQFF
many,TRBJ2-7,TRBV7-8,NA,TGTGCCAGCAGCTTAAAGCCCTACGAGCAGTACTTC,CASSLKPYEQYF
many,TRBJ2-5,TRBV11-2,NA,TGTGCCAGCAGCTTAGGGGTCGGAGGGGGAGGGCCGGAGACCCAGTACTTC,CASSLGVGGGGPETQYF
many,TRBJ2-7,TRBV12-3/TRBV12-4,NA,TGTGCCAGCAGCCAGGACGGCAATACTAGGGAGCAGTACTTC,CASSQDGNTREQYF